This T cell receptor (beta chain) was profiled in a study of cytomegalovirus exposure and HLA in healthy donors. General study findings and limits: A missense DCLRE1C variant was associated with V- and J-gene trimming of TCR beta chains in a later analysis, and an independent cohort replicated the association.

This clone was found a few times. Its matching antigen is unknown. The PCR ran on 60 Vbeta and 13 Jbeta primers. Here immunoSEQ multiplex PCR was the method, and the copy in TCRdb shows in-frame clones only, minus some. The repertoire holds 120,000 or so clones, 70% to 85% seen once, with 4% in the top ten. The V gene end was trimmed by 0 bases and the J gene end by 9 bases; junction bases not matched to a gene: 12. CDR3 size: 17 residues. The germline V gene has CDR1 SGHKS and CDR2 YYEKEE (reference sequence). While unrecorded immune exposures were likely, the donors were nominally healthy when sampled.

This chain connects TRBV5-5 to TRBJ1-3; 10 bases agree with TRBD1. The sequencing input was PBMCs. The sequence came from a man between 35 and 55 years old in good health and CMV-seropositive. The DNA for the CDR3 is TGTGCCAGCAGCTTGGAGGTATTGACAGGGGGCTTCGGCACCATATATTTT. This gives the protein CASSLEVLTGGFGTIYF.